A single sample gave rise to the 4 T cell receptor beta chains below, sequenced in a study of T cell responses to AZD1222 COVID-19 vaccine. The table came from immunoSEQ multiplex PCR; TCRdb's copy has only in-frame clones and leaves some out. The sample comprises around 170,000 clones, around 90% of which are singletons, and roughly 1.9% rests with the top ten. The sequencing used peripheral blood, collected 28 days after the second AZD1222 dose. Source of these receptors: an adult who received the AZD1222 COVID-19 vaccine.

The J gene is TRBJ2-1, the V gene TRBV10-3, with 7 bases aligning to TRBD2. Germline-derived CDR1 and CDR2 are ENHRY and SYGVKD. CDR3 length equals 14 residues. V trimming: 4 bases; J trimming: 4 bases; junction bases outside the gene matches: 4. Written as DNA, the CDR3 is TGTGCCATCAGTGGGGGGACTATATACAATGAGCAGTTCTTC. Its protein is CAISGGTIYNEQFF.

This chain uses TRBV11-2 with TRBJ2-7; tentatively, D is TRBD1 (6 bases). Germline V gene data show CDR1 as SGHAT and CDR2 as FQNNGV. V lost 1 base and J 5 bases, leaving 18 bases between the germline ends. The CDR3 sequence is 16 residues long. The CDR3, as DNA: TGTGCCAGCAGCTTAGGGTGGGCAGGGGTAAGAGACGAGCAGTACTTC. This encodes CASSLGWAGVRDEQYF. Variable domain in full (rest from reference TRBV11-2 and TRBJ2-7): EAGVAQSPRYKIIEKRQSVAFWCNPISGHATLYWYQQILGQGPKLLIQFQNNGVVDDSQLPKDRFSAERLKGVDSTLKIQPAKLEDSAVYLCASSLGWAGVRDEQYFGPGTRLTVT.

V and J are TRBV5-1 and TRBJ2-5; 8 nucleotides match TRBD2. Losses at the gene ends were 4 bases for V and 1 base for J; bases not matched to a gene: 3. Germline V lookup: CDR1 SGHRS, CDR2 YFSETQ. The CDR3 contains 14 residues. CDR3 sequence: CASSPGGGQETQYF. The DNA of the CDR3 is TGCGCCAGCAGCCCCGGGGGGGGCCAAGAGACCCAGTACTTC. Drawing the rest from reference TRBV5-1 and TRBJ2-5, the complete variable domain is KAGVTQTPRYLIKTRGQQVTLSCSPISGHRSVSWYQQTPGQGLQFLFEYFSETQRNKGNFPGRFSGRQFSNSRSEMNVSTLELGDSALYLCASSPGGGQETQYFGPGTRLLVL.

This chain uses TRBV10-1 with TRBJ2-1, with D hard to call. Germline assignment: CDR1 WNHNN and CDR2 SYGVQD (reference sequence). Trimming took 3 bases from V and 5 from J, leaving 5 bases between them. The CDR3 length is 12 residues. The CDR3 nucleotides read TGCGCCAGCAGTGATCGGAACAATGAGCAGTTCTTC. It specifies CASSDRNNEQFF.